This is a list of T cell receptor beta chains from one sample in a study of blood T cell repertoires in COVID-19. Only in-frame clones appear in the TCRdb table, and some are missing; sequencing was by immunoSEQ multiplex PCR. The sample has fewer than 700,000 clones, 70% to 90% seen once. The specimen was peripheral blood. Receptors originate from a woman between 45 and 60 years old with COVID-19, enrolled during active disease. CDR3s include the opening cysteine and the closing phenylalanine or tryptophan. D genes are given only for firm matches. Rows may omit the clone size; those that give it use once, few, many or a size class.

CDR3aa | CDR3nt | abundance | j_gene | d_gene | v_gene
CASSLRDFPSEQYF | TGTGCCAGCAGCCTCCGGGACTTCCCCTCGGAGCAGTACTTC | - | TRBJ2-7 | - | TRBV3-1/TRBV3-2
CASSSPGGQESYEQYF | TGTGCCAGCAGCTCTCCGGGAGGGCAGGAATCCTACGAGCAGTACTTC | - | TRBJ2-7 | TRBD2 | TRBV5-4
CASIQRGNTEAFF | TGTGCCAGCATTCAAAGGGGGAACACTGAAGCTTTCTTT | - | TRBJ1-1 | - | TRBV6-5
CASSPGQGLYSNQPQHF | TGTGCCAGCAGTCCCGGACAGGGGTTATATAGCAATCAGCCCCAGCATTTT | - | TRBJ1-5 | TRBD1 | TRBV2
CAWKGSGGRSYNEQFF | TGTGCCTGGAAGGGGAGCGGGGGCCGCTCCTACAATGAGCAGTTCTTC | - | TRBJ2-1 | TRBD2 | TRBV30
CASSQDRSPAGGGDTQYF | TGTGCCAGCAGCCAAGATCGGTCTCCAGCGGGGGGAGGTGATACGCAGTATTTT | - | TRBJ2-3 | TRBD2 | TRBV3-1/TRBV3-2
CASSRTGGDWGYTF | TGTGCCAGCAGCCGGACAGGGGGCGATTGGGGCTACACCTTC | - | TRBJ1-2 | TRBD1 | TRBV7-9
CASSLGTEVSPLHF | TGCGCCAGCAGCTTAGGGACAGAGGTGTCACCCCTCCACTTT | - | TRBJ1-6 | TRBD1 | TRBV5-1
CATQADTYEQYF | TGTGCCACCCAGGCGGACACCTACGAGCAGTACTTC | - | TRBJ2-7 | - | TRBV12-3/TRBV12-4
CASSTARVTEAFF | TGTGCCAGCTCGACCGCCCGGGTCACTGAAGCTTTCTTT | - | TRBJ1-1 | - | TRBV11-2
CASSFEGQYEQYF | TGCGCCAGCAGCTTCGAGGGACAGTACGAGCAGTACTTC | once | TRBJ2-7 | TRBD1 | TRBV5-1
CASTPWGKNTEAFF | TGTGCCAGCACCCCCTGGGGCAAGAACACTGAAGCTTTCTTT | - | TRBJ1-1 | - | TRBV27
CASSETRDRVVFGYTF | TGTGCCAGCTCAGAGACCCGGGACAGGGTTGTGTTCGGCTACACCTTC | - | TRBJ1-2 | TRBD1 | TRBV18
CASSQGPAAPLKF | TGCGCCAGCAGCCAAGGTCCGGCAGCGCCCTTAAAATTC | - | TRBJ2-7 | - | TRBV4-1
CASSQSDRNTEAFF | TGTGCCAGCAGCCAGTCAGACAGAAACACTGAAGCTTTCTTT | - | TRBJ1-1 | - | TRBV3-1/TRBV3-2